This T cell receptor beta chain was recorded in a study of T cells after yellow fever vaccination (dated by TCRdb to about 2019). About the study as a whole: Staining for CD3, CD45RA, CCR7 and CD95 was used to sort memory subsets (EM, EMRA, CM and Tscm) on a BD FACS Aria III. Libraries from fractions with low cell numbers were prepared with the SMART-Seq v4 Ultra Low Input RNA kit. To follow T-cell clones before and after both primary and booster YFV17D yellow fever vaccination, bulk TCR alpha and beta repertoires underwent longitudinal sequencing. Sorting of memory subsets took place on days 0, 15 and 45 and at 18 months after primary vaccination, as well as on days 0, 15 and 45 after the 30-year booster. Two healthy male donors, one aged 18 to 29 and one aged 30 to 40 years, were included in the cohort. Blood samples were taken at several timepoints before and after primary and secondary immunization, and bulk PBMC replicates and cell subsets were isolated.

This clonotype has just a few counts. Per-nucleotide qualities are absent, and no much larger clonotype sits a single base away. General study outcomes and caveats: A small fraction of clonotypes showed up in both the CD4 and CD8 compartments, probably as a result of convergent recombination. In the sorted memory subsets on day 0, nearly all vaccine-responding clonotypes were below the level of detection. Because the study included only a couple of donors, the extent to which the findings can be generalized is limited. Most clones expanded after primary vaccination (around 96% of CD4 and 80% to 90% of CD8) were re-detected after the booster, suggesting that broad memory maintenance occurred. FACS-sorted repertoires could contain abundant contaminating clonotypes from the bulk population, so computational filtering was required. The secondary T-cell response was found to be weaker but faster than the primary response, with a peak reached on day 5 rather than on day 15.

The CDR3 spans 16 residues, from the cysteine through the phenylalanine. The retained sequence is limited to the CDR3, 48 bases, with the frame set at the first base. Unmatched junction bases come to 8, with V trimmed by 3 bases and J by 3 bases. Taken from the germline V gene (reference sequence), the CDR1 and CDR2 loops are SGHNT and YYREEE. The meaning of the sample's treatment or condition label: live attenuated yellow fever vaccine strain. PBMCs were isolated from peripheral blood using a standard Ficoll-Paque protocol. For sorted memory subsets, RNA extraction was done with the RNeasy Micro Kit. The sequencer listed for this sample is Illumina NovaSeq 6000. TCR cDNA was made using 5'RACE template switching, a step that added a universal primer site and unique molecular identifiers. Priming for cDNA synthesis came from both the TCR alpha and TCR beta constant segments. Libraries were amplified in two PCR steps, with sample barcodes and sequencing adapters added in the second step. Sequencing of libraries was done on Illumina HiSeq 2500 (2x100 bp) or NovaSeq (2x150 bp). In the original analysis: Demultiplexing of reads and collapsing into UMI consensus sequences were performed with MIGEC, and V(D)J alignment was carried out with MiXCR. Vaccine-responding clonotypes were defined with edgeR using replicate PBMC samples, requiring FDR below 0.01 and a log2 fold change above 5 up to day 15. Bulk clonotypes were assigned CD4 or CD8 identity according to which sequenced CD4 or CD8 repertoire held them at higher abundance. Clonotype frequencies in memory subsets were weighted by FACS-sorted cell numbers to estimate each clone's distribution across memory phenotypes. TCRdb reanalyzed the raw reads on its own, using fastp at Q25 for trimming and MiXCR for clone calling, and kept in-frame beta chains. A single entry per CDR3 protein holds the most common genes and DNA from its merged rows. TCRdb assigned the V and J calls; the authors' analysis was not used. Counted in this sample were tens of thousands of distinct CDR3 sequences; 5% to 6.5% of them appeared once. Roughly a third of the sample is in the top ten clones.

Recombination joined TRBV5-4 with TRBJ2-3; 9 bases in the middle match TRBD1. This clonotype originated in a man younger than 35 who received the YFV17D yellow fever vaccine. Specimen: PBMCs, either bulk or a sorted T-cell subset (CD4+, CD8+, memory, or dextramer-sorted; not recorded which), collected on the day of the yellow fever booster vaccination. Here the CDR3 is given as CASSSKTGGVTDTQYF. The bases read TGTGCCAGCAGCTCCAAGACAGGGGGTGTAACAGATACGCAGTATTTT.